The clone carrying this T cell receptor beta chain showed up just once. With 10 bases removed from V and 1 base from J, the gap between germline ends came to 13 bases. The CDR3 is made up of 13 amino acids. These data are taken from a study of blood T cell repertoires in COVID-19. Looking at the study overall: Spain, Italy and the United States supplied samples that represented acute and convalescent COVID-19. Sources were T cells, B-cell-depleted T cells, or PBMCs; the material itself was cDNA or gDNA.

Authors' analysis steps: Reference gene primer amplification gave nucleated cell count estimates. Sequencing used immunoSEQ multiplex PCR; TCRdb keeps in-frame clones, though not all of them. The V and J calls and clone size come from that table; D and trimming were worked out from the DNA. The sample has roughly 48,000 clones; about nine tenths are singletons. This chain connects TRBV12-3 or TRBV12-4 to TRBJ1-1; D is possibly TRBD1 (6 bases). Source material: peripheral blood. This receptor was taken from an elderly woman with acute or convalescent COVID-19. The CDR3 sequence is CAIRTGRNTEAFF. The DNA of the CDR3 is TGTGCCATCCGTACAGGGAGGAACACTGAAGCTTTCTTT.